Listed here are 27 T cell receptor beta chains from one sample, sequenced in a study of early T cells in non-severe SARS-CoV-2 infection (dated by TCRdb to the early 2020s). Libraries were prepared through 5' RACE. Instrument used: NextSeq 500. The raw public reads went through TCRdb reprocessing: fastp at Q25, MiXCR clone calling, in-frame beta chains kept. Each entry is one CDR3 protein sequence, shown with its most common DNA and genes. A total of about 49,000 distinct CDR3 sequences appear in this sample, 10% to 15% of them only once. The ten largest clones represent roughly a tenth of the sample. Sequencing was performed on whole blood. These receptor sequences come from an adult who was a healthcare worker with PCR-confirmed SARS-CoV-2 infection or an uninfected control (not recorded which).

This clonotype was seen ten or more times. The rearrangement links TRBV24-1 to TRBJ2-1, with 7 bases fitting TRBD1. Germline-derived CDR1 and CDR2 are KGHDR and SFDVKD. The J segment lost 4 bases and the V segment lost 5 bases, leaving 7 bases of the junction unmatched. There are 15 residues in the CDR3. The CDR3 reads CATSAAGGFYNEQFF. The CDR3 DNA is TGTGCCACCAGTGCGGCAGGGGGATTTTACAATGAGCAGTTCTTC.

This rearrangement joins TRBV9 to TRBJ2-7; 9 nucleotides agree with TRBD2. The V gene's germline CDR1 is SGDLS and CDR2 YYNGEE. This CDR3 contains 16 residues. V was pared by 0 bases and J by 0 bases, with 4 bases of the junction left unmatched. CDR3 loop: CASSVGSGRPSYEQYF. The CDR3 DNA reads TGTGCCAGCAGCGTAGGGAGCGGGAGGCCCTCCTACGAGCAGTACTTC.

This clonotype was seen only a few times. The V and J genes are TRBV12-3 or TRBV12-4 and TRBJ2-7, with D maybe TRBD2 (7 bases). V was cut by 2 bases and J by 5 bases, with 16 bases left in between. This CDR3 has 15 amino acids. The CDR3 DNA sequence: TGTGCCAGCAGTTTACGGGGGGCCAAAGGAGACGAGCAGTACTTC. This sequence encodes CASSLRGAKGDEQYF.

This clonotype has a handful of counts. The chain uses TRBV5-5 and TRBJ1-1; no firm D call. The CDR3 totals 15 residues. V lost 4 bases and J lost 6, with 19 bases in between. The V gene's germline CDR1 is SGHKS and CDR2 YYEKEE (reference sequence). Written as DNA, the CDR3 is TGTGCCAGCAGCCAGCAGGTCAGGCAGGCGGCTGAAGCTTTCTTT. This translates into CASSQQVRQAAEAFF.

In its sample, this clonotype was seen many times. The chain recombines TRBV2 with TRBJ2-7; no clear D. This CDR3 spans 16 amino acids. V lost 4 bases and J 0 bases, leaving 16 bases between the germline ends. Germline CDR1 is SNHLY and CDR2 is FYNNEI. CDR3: CASSVSVEGNSYEQYF. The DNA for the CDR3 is TGTGCCAGCAGTGTTTCCGTAGAAGGGAACTCCTACGAGCAGTACTTC.

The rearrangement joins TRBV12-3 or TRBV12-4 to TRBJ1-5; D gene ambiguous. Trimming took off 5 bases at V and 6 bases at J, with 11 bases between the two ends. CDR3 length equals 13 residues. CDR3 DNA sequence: TGTGCCAGCAGTCCTCTCGGGGTTCAGCCCCAGCATTTT. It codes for CASSPLGVQPQHF.

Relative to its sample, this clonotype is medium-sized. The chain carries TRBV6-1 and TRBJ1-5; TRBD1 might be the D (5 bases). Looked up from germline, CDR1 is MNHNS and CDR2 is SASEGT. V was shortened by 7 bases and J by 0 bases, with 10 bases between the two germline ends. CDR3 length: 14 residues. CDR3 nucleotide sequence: TGTGCCAGCAAGGGGATTAATAGCAATCAGCCCCAGCATTTT. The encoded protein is CASKGINSNQPQHF.

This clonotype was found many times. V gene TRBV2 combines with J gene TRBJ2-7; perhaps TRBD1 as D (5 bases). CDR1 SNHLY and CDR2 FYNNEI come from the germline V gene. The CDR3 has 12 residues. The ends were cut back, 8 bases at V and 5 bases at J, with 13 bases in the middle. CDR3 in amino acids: CASVRRRDEQYF. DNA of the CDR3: TGTGCCAGCGTCCGGCGCAGGGACGAGCAGTACTTC.

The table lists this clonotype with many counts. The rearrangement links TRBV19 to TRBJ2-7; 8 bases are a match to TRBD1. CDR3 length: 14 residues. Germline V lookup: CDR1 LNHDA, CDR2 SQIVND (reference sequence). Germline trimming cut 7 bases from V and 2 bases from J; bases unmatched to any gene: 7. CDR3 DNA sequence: TGTGCCAGTATGTCACAGGGGGAAACCTACGAGCAGTACTTC. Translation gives CASMSQGETYEQYF.

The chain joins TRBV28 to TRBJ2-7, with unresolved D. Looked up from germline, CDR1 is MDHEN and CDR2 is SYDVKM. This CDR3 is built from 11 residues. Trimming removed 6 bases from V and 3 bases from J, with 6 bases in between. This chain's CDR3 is CASRRVYEQYF. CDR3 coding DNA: TGTGCCAGCAGGAGAGTCTACGAGCAGTACTTC.

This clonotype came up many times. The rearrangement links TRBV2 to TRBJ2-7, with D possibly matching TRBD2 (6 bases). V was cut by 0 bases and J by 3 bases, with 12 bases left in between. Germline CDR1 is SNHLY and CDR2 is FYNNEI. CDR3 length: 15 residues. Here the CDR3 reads CASSEAIGLSYEQYF. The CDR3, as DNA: TGTGCCAGCAGTGAAGCGATAGGACTAAGCTACGAGCAGTACTTC.

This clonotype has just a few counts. The CDR3 is CASTGSYNEQFF. CDR3 in DNA: TGTGCCAGCACCGGGTCCTACAATGAGCAGTTCTTC. The rearrangement links TRBV6-1 to TRBJ2-1; D call uncertain. Looked up from germline, CDR1 is MNHNS and CDR2 is SASEGT. Trimming cost V 7 bases and J 1 base, with 5 bases left between them. This CDR3 is built from 12 residues.

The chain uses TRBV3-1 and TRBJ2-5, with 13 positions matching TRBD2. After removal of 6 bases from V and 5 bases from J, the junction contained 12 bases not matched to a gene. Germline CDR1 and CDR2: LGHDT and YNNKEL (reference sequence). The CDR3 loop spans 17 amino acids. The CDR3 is CASSLPTSGRERETQYF. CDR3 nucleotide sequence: TGTGCCAGCAGTCTCCCTACTAGCGGGAGGGAGAGGGAGACCCAGTACTTC.

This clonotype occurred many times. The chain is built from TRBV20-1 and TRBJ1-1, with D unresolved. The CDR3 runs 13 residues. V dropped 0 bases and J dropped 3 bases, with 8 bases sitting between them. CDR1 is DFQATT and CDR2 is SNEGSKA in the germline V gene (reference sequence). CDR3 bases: TGCAGTGCTAGAGAAGGGTCGGACACTGAAGCTTTCTTT. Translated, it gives CSAREGSDTEAFF.

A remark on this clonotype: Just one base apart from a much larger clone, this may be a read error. CDR3 sequence: CASNLISEKETQYF. Here the CDR3 DNA reads TGTGCCAGCAACTTAATCTCTGAAAAAGAGACCCAGTACTTC. The chain is built from TRBV7-6 and TRBJ2-5; D gene uncertain. From germline, CDR1 is SGHVS and CDR2 FNYEAQ. This CDR3 comprises 14 residues.

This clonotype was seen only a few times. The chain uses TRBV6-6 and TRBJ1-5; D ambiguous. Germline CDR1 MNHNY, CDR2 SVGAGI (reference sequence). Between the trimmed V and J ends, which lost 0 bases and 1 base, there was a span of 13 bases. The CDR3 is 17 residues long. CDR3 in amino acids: CASSYSDQKASNQPQHF. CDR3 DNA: TGTGCCAGCAGTTACTCCGACCAAAAGGCGAGCAATCAGCCCCAGCATTTT.

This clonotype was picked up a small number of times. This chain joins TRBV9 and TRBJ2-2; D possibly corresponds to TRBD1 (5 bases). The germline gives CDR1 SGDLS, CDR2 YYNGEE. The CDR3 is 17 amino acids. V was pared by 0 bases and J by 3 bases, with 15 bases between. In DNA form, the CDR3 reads TGTGCCAGCAGCGTAGCCAGAACAGGTTCACACACCGGGGAGCTGTTTTTT. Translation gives CASSVARTGSHTGELFF.

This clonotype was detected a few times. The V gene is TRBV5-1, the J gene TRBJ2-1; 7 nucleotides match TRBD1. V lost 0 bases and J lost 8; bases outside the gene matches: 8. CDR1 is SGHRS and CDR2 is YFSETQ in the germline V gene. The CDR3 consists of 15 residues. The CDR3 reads CASSLAGQVFDEQFF. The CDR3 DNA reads TGCGCCAGCAGCTTGGCTGGACAGGTGTTCGATGAGCAGTTCTTC.

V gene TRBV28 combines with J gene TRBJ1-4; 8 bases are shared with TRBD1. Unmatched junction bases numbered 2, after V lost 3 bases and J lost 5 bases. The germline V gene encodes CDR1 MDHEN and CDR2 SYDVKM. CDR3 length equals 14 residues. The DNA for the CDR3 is TGTGCCAGCAGTTTCCGGACAGGGAATGAAAAACTGTTTTTT. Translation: CASSFRTGNEKLFF.

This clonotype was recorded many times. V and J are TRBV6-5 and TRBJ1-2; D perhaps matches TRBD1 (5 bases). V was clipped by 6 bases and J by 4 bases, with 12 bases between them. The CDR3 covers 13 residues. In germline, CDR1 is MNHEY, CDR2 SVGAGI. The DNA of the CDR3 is TGTGCCAGCAGCCAAACCGGGGGCTATGGCTACACCTTC. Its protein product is CASSQTGGYGYTF.

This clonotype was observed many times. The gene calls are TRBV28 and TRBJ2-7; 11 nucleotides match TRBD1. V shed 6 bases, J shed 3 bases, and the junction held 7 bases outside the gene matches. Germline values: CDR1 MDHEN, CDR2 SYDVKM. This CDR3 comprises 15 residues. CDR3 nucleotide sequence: TGTGCCAGCAGCTTTACCGGGACAGGGGGCTACGAGCAGTACTTC. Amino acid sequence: CASSFTGTGGYEQYF.

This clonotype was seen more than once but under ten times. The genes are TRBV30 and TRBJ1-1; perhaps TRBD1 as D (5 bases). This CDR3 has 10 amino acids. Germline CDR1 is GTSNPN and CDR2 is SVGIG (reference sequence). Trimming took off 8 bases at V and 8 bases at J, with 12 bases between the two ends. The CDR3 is CAPGGWEAFF. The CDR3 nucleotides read TGTGCCCCCGGGGGTTGGGAAGCTTTCTTT.

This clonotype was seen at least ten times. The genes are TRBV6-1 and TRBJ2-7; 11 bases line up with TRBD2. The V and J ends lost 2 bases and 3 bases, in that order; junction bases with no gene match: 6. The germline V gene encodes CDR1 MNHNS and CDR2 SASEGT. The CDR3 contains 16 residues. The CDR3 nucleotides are TGTGCCAGCAGTGAAATGCTAGCGGGAGGAATCTACGAGCAGTACTTC. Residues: CASSEMLAGGIYEQYF.

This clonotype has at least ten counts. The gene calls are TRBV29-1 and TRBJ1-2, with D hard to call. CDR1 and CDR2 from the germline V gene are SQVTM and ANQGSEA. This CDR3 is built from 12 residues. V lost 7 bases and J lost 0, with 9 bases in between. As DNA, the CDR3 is TGCAGCGCGATACTAGCTAACTATGGCTACACCTTC. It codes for CSAILANYGYTF.

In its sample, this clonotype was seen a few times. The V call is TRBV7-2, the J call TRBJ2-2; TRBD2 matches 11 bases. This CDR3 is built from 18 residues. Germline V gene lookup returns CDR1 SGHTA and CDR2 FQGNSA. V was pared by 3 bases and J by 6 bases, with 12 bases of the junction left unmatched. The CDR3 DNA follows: TGTGCCAGCAGCTTCACTAGCGGGAGAGGGATGGGTCCCGGGGAGCTGTTTTTT. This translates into CASSFTSGRGMGPGELFF. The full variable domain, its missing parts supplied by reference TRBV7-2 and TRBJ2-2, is GAGVSQSPSNKVTEKGKDVELRCDPISGHTALYWYRQSLGQGLEFLIYFQGNSAPDKSGLPSDRFSAERTGGSVSTLTIQRTQQEDSAVYLCASSFTSGRGMGPGELFFGEGSRLTVL.

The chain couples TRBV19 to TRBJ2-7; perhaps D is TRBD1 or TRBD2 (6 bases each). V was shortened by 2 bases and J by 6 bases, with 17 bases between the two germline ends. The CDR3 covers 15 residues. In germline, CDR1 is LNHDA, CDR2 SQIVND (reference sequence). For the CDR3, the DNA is TGTGCCAGTAGTATAATGTCTTCGGGGGCTGGCGAGCAGTACTTC. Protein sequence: CASSIMSSGAGEQYF.

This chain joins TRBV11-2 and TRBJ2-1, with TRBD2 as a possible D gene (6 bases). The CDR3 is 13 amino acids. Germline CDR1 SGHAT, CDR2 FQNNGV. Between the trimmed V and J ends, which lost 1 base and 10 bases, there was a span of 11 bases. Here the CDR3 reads CASSLVAAGEQFF. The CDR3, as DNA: TGTGCCAGCAGCTTAGTCGCTGCGGGGGAGCAGTTCTTC.